A selection of T cell receptor beta chains follows, all from one sample in a study of cytomegalovirus exposure and HLA in healthy donors. Assay: immunoSEQ multiplex PCR; the TCRdb copy retains only in-frame clones and omits some. The sample consists of 150,000 to 200,000 clones, about 75% of them appearing once. Sequenced material: PBMCs. These receptors were collected from a female donor in good health and CMV-seronegative. The CDR3 runs from the conserved cysteine through the conserved F or W. D genes are given only for firm matches. Clone size is shown for a subset of rows, as once, few, many or a class of expanded clone.

D gene	clone size	J gene	V gene	CDR3 protein	CDR3 DNA
-	-	TRBJ2-3	TRBV27	CASSLTRSGTDTQYF	TGTGCCAGCAGCTTAACTAGATCTGGCACAGATACGCAGTATTTT
TRBD1	-	TRBJ1-3	TRBV5-8	CASSSGQGRNTIYF	TGTGCCAGCAGCTCGGGACAGGGGAGGAACACCATATATTTT
TRBD1	-	TRBJ2-6	TRBV12-5	CASGPRDSLSGANVLTF	TGTGCTAGTGGTCCTCGGGACAGTCTCTCTGGGGCCAACGTCCTGACTTTC
-	-	TRBJ2-6	TRBV7-9	CASSLVGGPMTF	TGTGCCAGCAGCTTAGTTGGGGGCCCCATGACTTTC
-	-	TRBJ1-2	TRBV9	CASSVAGDYGYTF	TGTGCCAGCAGCGTCGCCGGGGACTATGGCTACACCTTC
-	few	TRBJ1-2	TRBV5-1	CASSSLEGYGYTF	TGCGCCAGCAGCTCGCTAGAGGGATATGGCTACACCTTC
-	-	TRBJ2-3	TRBV28	CASSLTFPTDTQYF	TGTGCCAGCAGTTTAACTTTCCCCACAGATACGCAGTATTTT
TRBD1	-	TRBJ2-7	TRBV6-5	CASSRQGPPYEQYF	TGTGCCAGCAGTAGACAGGGTCCCCCCTACGAGCAGTACTTC
-	-	TRBJ2-3	TRBV7-8	CASSEEQGRTNADTQYF	TGTGCCAGCAGCGAGGAACAGGGCCGGACAAACGCAGATACGCAGTATTTT
TRBD1	-	TRBJ1-5	TRBV19	CASSLQLTGVNQPQHF	TGTGCCAGTAGTCTCCAACTGACAGGGGTCAATCAGCCCCAGCATTTT
-	few	TRBJ2-7	TRBV5-6	CASSLPPAGAHEQYF	TGTGCCAGCAGCTTGCCCCCGGCAGGGGCCCACGAGCAGTACTTC
-	few	TRBJ1-5	TRBV4-2	CASSQDLPERQPQHF	TGTGCCAGCAGCCAAGATCTCCCTGAGCGTCAGCCCCAGCATTTT
-	few	TRBJ2-7	TRBV5-1	CASAAGHLSSYEQYF	TGCGCCAGCGCGGCCGGACACCTTTCATCCTACGAGCAGTACTTC
-	few	TRBJ2-2	TRBV5-1	CASSLPGLTGELFF	TGCGCCAGCAGCTTGCCAGGGCTCACCGGGGAGCTGTTTTTT
TRBD1	-	TRBJ2-7	TRBV30	CAWSVPGQGGEQYF	TGTGCCTGGAGTGTGCCGGGACAGGGGGGCGAGCAGTACTTC
-	once	TRBJ2-1	TRBV27	CASSFTAYNEQFF	TGTGCCAGCAGTTTCACAGCTTACAATGAGCAGTTCTTC
-	-	TRBJ1-3	TRBV9	CASSVEAEPGNTIYF	TGTGCCAGCAGCGTCGAGGCAGAGCCTGGAAACACCATATATTTT
-	-	TRBJ1-1	TRBV6-1	CASSESGGIAEAFF	TGTGCCAGCAGTGAGTCTGGGGGCATCGCTGAAGCTTTCTTT
-	once	TRBJ1-4	TRBV30	CAWIPQGGEKLFF	TGTGCCTGGATCCCGCAGGGTGGTGAAAAACTGTTTTTT
-	-	TRBJ2-7	TRBV20-1	CSASLVYEQYF	TGCAGTGCTAGCCTTGTCTACGAGCAGTACTTC
TRBD1	-	TRBJ1-1	TRBV29-1	CSVMDRVGTEAFF	TGCAGCGTCATGGACAGGGTTGGCACTGAAGCTTTCTTT
-	-	TRBJ2-2	TRBV7-8	CASSFPLATGELFF	TGTGCCAGCAGCTTTCCGTTGGCCACCGGGGAGCTGTTTTTT
-	-	TRBJ1-5	TRBV27	CASSFRLGNQPQHF	TGTGCCAGCAGTTTCCGGTTGGGCAATCAGCCCCAGCATTTT
TRBD2	once	TRBJ2-1	TRBV5-1	CASSLTSGIVSNEQFF	TGCGCCAGCAGCTTAACTAGCGGGATAGTATCCAATGAGCAGTTCTTC